The table lists the clone carrying this TCR beta chain with a count of one. Antigen: not known. This CDR3 region has 15 residues. The V gene end was trimmed by 3 bases and the J gene end by 7 bases; junction bases not matched to a gene: 8. Per germline, CDR1 DFQATT and CDR2 SNEGSKA (reference sequence). This specimen belongs to a study of T cells in Graves' hyperthyroidism and ophthalmopathy. General study points: Most thyroid-expanded clonotypes above 0.001 were also found in blood. A model of 13 V-J features distinguished ophthalmopathy from stable hyperthyroidism. For ophthalmopathy, model prediction preceded onset by a median approximately 6 months.

Amplified TCR beta CDR3 regions came from RNA transcripts. With the HTBI primer set, the TCR CDR3 went through a first round of RT-PCR. Using its own MiXCR run on the multiplex PCR reads, TCRdb lists one record per CDR3 protein. The table includes about 570,000 distinct CDR3 sequences, 46% detected once. Sequencing used peripheral blood or thyroid tissue (not recorded which). The clonotype comes from an adult woman with Graves' disease, either hyperthyroidism or ophthalmopathy (not recorded which). This rearrangement joins TRBV20-1 to TRBJ2-1; 11 bases align to TRBD2. CDR3 region: CSASRTSGSGNEQFF. The CDR3 DNA is TGCAGTGCTAGTCGGACTAGCGGGTCTGGGAATGAGCAGTTCTTC.